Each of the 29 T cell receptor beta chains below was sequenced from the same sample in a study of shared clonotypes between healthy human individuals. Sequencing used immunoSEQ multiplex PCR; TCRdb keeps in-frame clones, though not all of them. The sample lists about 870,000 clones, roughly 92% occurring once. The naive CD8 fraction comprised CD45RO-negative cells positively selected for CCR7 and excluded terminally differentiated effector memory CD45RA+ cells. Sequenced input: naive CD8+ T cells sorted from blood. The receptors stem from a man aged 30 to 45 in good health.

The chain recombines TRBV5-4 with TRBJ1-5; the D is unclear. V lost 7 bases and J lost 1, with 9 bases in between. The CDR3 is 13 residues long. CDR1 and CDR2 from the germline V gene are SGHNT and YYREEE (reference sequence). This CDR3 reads CASRTWSNQPQHF. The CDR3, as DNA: TGTGCCAGCCGCACCTGGAGCAATCAGCCCCAGCATTTT. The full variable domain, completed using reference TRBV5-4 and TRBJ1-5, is ETGVTQSPTHLIKTRGQQVTLRCSSQSGHNTVSWYQQALGQGPQFIFQYYREEENGRGNFPPRFSGLQFPNYSSELNVNALELDDSALYLCASRTWSNQPQHFGDGTRLSIL.

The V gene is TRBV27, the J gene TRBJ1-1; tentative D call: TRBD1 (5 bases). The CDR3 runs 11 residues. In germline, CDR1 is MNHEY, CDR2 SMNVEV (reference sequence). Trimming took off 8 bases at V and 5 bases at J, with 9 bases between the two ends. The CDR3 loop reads CASWGGTEAFF. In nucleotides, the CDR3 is TGTGCCAGCTGGGGCGGGACTGAAGCTTTCTTT.

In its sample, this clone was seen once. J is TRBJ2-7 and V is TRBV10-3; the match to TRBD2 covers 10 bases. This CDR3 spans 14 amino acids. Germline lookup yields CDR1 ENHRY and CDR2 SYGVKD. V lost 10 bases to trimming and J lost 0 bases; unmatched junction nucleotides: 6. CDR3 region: CATIPSGSSYEQYF. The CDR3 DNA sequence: TGTGCCACCATCCCTAGCGGGAGCTCCTACGAGCAGTACTTC.

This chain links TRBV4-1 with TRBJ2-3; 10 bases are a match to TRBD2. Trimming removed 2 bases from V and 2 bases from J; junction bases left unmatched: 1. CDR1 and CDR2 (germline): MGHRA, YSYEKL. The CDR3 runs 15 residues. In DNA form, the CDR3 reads TGCGCCAGCAGCCAAACTAGCGGGACCACAGATACGCAGTATTTT. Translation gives CASSQTSGTTDTQYF.

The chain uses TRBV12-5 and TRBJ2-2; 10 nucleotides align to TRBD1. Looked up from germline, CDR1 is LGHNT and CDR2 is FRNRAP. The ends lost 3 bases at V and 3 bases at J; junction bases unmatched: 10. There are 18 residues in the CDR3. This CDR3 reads CASGFGTSGQGDTGELFF. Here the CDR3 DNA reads TGTGCTAGTGGTTTTGGCACCTCCGGACAGGGGGACACCGGGGAGCTGTTTTTT.

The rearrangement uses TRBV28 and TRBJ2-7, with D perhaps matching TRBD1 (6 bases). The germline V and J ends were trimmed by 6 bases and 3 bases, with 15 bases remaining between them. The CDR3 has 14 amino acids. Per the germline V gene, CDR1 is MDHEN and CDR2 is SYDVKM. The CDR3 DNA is TGTGCCAGCAGCCCACCCGGGACAATCTACGAGCAGTACTTC. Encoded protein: CASSPPGTIYEQYF.

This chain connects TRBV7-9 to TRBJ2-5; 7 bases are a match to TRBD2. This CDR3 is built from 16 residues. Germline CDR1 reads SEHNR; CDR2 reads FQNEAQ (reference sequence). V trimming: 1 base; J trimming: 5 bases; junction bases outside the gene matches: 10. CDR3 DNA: TGTGCCAGCAGCTTAGTTCGGGAGGCAGGGCGGGAGACCCAGTACTTC. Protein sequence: CASSLVREAGRETQYF. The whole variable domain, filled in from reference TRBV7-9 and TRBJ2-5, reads DTGVSQNPRHKITKRGQNVTFRCDPISEHNRLYWYRQTLGQGPEFLTYFQNEAQLEKSRLLSDRFSAERPKGSFSTLEIQRTEQGDSAMYLCASSLVREAGRETQYFGPGTRLLVL.

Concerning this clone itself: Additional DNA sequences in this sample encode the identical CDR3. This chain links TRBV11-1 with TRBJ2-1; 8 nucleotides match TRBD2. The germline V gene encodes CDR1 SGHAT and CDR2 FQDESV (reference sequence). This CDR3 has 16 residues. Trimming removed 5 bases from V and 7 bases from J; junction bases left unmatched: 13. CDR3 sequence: CASSPRTSGSMNEQFF. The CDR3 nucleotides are TGTGCCAGCAGCCCGCGGACCAGCGGGAGTATGAATGAGCAGTTCTTC.

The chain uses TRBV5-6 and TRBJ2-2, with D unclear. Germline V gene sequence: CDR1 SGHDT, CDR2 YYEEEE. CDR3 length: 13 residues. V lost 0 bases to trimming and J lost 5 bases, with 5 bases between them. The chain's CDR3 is CASSLARTGELFF. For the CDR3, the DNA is TGTGCCAGCAGCTTGGCCAGGACCGGGGAGCTGTTTTTT.

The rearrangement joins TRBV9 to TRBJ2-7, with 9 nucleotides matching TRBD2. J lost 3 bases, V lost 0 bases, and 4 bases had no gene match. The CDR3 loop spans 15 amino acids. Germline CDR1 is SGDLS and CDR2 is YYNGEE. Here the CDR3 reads CASSVETSGNYEQYF. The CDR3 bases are TGTGCCAGCAGCGTAGAGACTAGCGGTAACTACGAGCAGTACTTC. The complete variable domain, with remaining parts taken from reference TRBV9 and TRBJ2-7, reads DSGVTQTPKHLITATGQRVTLRCSPRSGDLSVYWYQQSLDQGLQFLIQYYNGEERAKGNILERFSAQQFPDLHSELNLSSLELGDSALYFCASSVETSGNYEQYFGPGTRLTVT.

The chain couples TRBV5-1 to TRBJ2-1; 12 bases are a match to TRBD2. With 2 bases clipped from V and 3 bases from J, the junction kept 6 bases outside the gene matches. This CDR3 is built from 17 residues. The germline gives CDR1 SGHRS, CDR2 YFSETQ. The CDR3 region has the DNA TGCGCCAGCAGCTTAATTACTAGCGGGAGGCGCTACAATGAGCAGTTCTTC. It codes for CASSLITSGRRYNEQFF.

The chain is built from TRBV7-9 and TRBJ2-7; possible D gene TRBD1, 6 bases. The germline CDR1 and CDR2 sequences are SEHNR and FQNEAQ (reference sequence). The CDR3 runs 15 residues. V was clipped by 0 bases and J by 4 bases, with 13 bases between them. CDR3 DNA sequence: TGTGCCAGCAGCTTAGCGCAGGGGTATTCGTACGAGCAGTACTTC. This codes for CASSLAQGYSYEQYF.

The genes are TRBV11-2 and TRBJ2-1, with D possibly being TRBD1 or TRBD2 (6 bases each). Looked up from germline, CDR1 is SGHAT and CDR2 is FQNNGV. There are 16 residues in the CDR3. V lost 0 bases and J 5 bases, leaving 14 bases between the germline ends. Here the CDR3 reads CASSLERYRGDNEQFF. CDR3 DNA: TGTGCCAGCAGCTTAGAACGGTATAGGGGGGACAATGAGCAGTTCTTC.

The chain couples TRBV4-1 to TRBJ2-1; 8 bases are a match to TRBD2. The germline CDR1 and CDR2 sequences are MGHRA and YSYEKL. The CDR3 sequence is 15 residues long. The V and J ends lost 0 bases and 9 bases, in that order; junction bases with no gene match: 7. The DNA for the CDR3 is TGCGCCAGCAGCCAAGATTACAGGACTAGCAGTGAGCAGTTCTTC. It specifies CASSQDYRTSSEQFF.

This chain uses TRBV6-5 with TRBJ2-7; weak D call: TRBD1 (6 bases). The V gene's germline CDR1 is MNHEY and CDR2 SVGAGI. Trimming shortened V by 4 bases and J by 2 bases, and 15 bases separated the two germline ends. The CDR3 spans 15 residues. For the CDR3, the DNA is TGTGCCAGCAGTTCGCCGACAGGAGCAGCCTACGAGCAGTACTTC. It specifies CASSSPTGAAYEQYF.

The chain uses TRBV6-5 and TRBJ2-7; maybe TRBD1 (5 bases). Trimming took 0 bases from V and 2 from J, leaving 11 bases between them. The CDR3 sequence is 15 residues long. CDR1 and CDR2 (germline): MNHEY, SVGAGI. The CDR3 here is CASSYSNSQAYEQYF. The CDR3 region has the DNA TGTGCCAGCAGTTACTCGAATTCACAGGCCTACGAGCAGTACTTC.

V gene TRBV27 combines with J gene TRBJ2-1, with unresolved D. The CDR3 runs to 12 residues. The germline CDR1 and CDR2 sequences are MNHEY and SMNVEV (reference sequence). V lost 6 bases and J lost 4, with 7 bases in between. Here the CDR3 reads CASSQPYNEQFF. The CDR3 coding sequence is TGTGCCAGCAGCCAGCCTTACAATGAGCAGTTCTTC.

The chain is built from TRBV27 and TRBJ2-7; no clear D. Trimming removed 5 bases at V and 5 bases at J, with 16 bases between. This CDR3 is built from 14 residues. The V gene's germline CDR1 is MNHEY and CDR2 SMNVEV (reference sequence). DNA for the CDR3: TGTGCCAGCAGTCCCCGGATCCGGATTGACGAGCAGTACTTC. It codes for CASSPRIRIDEQYF.

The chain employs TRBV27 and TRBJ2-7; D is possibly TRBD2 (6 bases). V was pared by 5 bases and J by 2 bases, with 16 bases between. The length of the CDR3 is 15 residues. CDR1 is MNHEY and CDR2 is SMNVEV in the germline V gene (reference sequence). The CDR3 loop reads CASSPSGTGAYEQYF. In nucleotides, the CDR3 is TGTGCCAGCAGTCCATCAGGGACTGGGGCCTACGAGCAGTACTTC.

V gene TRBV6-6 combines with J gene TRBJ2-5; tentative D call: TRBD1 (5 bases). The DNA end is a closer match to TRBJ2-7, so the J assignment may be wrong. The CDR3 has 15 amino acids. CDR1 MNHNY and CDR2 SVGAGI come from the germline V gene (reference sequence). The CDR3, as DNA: TGTGCCAGCAGTTACTCGATGCAGGGTTGGTACGAGCAGTACTTC. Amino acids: CASSYSMQGWYEQYF.

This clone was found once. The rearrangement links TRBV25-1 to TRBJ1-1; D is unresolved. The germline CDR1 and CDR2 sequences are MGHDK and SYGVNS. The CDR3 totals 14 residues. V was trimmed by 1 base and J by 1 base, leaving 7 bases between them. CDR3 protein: CASSESAANTEAFF. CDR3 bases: TGTGCCAGCAGTGAATCCGCGGCGAACACTGAAGCTTTCTTT.

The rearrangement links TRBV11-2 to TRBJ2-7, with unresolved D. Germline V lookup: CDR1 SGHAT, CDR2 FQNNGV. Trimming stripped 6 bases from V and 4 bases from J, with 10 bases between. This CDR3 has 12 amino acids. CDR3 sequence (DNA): TGTGCCAGCAGTTTACTCAATTACGAGCAGTACTTC. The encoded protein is CASSLLNYEQYF.

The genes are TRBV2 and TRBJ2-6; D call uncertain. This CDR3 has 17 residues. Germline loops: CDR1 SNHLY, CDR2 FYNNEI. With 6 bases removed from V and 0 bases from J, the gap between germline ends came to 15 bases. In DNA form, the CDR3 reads TGTGCCAGCAGGAATTACCTGCACCGCTCTGGGGCCAACGTCCTGACTTTC. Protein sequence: CASRNYLHRSGANVLTF.

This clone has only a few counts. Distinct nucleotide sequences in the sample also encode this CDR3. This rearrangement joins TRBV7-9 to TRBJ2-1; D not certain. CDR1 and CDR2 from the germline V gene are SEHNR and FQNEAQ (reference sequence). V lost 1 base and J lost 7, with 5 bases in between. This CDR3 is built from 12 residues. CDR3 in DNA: TGTGCCAGCAGCTTAGTGAGGAATGAGCAGTTCTTC. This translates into CASSLVRNEQFF.

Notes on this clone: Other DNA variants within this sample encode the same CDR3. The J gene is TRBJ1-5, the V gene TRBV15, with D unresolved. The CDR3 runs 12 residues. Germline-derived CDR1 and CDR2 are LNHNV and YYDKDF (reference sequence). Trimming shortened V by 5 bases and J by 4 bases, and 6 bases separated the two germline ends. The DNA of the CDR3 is TGTGCCACCAGCTCAGAGAATCAGCCCCAGCATTTT. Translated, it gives CATSSENQPQHF. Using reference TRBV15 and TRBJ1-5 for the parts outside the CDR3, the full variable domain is DAMVIQNPRYQVTQFGKPVTLSCSQTLNHNVMYWYQQKSSQAPKLLFHYYDKDFNNEADTPDNFQSRRPNTSFCFLDIRSPGLGDTAMYLCATSSENQPQHFGDGTRLSIL.

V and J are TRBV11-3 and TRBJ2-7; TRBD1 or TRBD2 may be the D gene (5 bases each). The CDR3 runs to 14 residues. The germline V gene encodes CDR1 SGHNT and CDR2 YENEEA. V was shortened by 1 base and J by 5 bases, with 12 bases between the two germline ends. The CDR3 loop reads CASSLVGGSNEQYF. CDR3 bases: TGTGCCAGCAGCTTAGTTGGGGGTTCCAACGAGCAGTACTTC.

CDR3 nucleotides: TGCGCCAGCAGCCTGAGGGGACTAGCGGGAGGGCCCGGCCACGAGCAGTACTTC. Encoded protein: CASSLRGLAGGPGHEQYF. The chain couples TRBV5-1 to TRBJ2-7; TRBD2 aligns across 16 bases. Germline CDR1 SGHRS, CDR2 YFSETQ. J lost 5 bases, V lost 4 bases, and 12 bases had no gene match. The CDR3 is 18 residues long.

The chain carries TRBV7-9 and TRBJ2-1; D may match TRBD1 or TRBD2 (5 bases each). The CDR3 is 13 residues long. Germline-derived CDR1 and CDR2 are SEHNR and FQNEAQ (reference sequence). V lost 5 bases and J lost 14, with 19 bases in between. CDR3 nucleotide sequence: TGTGCCAGCAGCCCACCTTTAGGGGAGCTCGAGTTCTTC. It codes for CASSPPLGELEFF. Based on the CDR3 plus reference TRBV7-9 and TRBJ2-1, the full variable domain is DTGVSQNPRHKITKRGQNVTFRCDPISEHNRLYWYRQTLGQGPEFLTYFQNEAQLEKSRLLSDRFSAERPKGSFSTLEIQRTEQGDSAMYLCASSPPLGELEFFGPGTRLTVL.

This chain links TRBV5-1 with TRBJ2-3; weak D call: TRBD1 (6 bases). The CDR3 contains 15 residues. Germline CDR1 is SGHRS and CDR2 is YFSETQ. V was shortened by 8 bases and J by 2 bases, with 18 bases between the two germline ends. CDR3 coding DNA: TGCGCCAGTTCGCTCAAGGGGGACAACACAGATACGCAGTATTTT. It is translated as CASSLKGDNTDTQYF.